Sequencing of this T cell receptor beta chain was carried out in a study of cytomegalovirus exposure and HLA in healthy donors. CDR3 length: 16 amino acids. Germline lookup yields CDR1 MDHEN and CDR2 SYDVKM. V was shortened by 3 bases and J by 4 bases, with 18 bases between the two germline ends. PCR was performed using 60 Vbeta and 13 Jbeta primers. Only in-frame clones appear in the TCRdb table, and some are missing; sequencing was by immunoSEQ multiplex PCR. The profile shows a few hundred thousand clones, roughly 80% of them singletons. The chain recombines TRBV28 with TRBJ1-1; maybe TRBD1 (5 bases). The sequencing sample was made of PBMCs. The receptor comes from a girl between 10 and 17 years old in good health and CMV-seronegative. CDR3 protein: CASSFSQGLRGTEAFF. CDR3 sequence (DNA): TGTGCCAGCAGTTTTTCCCAGGGTTTAAGAGGCACTGAAGCTTTCTTT.